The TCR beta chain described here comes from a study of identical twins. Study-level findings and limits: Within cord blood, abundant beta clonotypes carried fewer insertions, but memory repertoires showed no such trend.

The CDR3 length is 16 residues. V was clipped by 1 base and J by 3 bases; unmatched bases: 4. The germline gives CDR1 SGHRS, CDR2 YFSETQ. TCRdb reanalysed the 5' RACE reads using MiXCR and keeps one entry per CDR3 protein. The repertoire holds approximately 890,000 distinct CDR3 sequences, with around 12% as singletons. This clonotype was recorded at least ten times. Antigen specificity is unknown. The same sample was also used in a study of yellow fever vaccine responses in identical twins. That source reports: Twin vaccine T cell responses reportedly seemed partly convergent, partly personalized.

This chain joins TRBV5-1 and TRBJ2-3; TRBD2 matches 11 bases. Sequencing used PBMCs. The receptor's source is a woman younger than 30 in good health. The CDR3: CASSLTSGSLTDTQYF. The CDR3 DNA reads TGCGCCAGCAGCTTGACTAGCGGGAGCTTAACAGATACGCAGTATTTT.